This T cell receptor (beta chain) was documented in a study of identical twins (dated by TCRdb to 2016 to 2017). As for the study more broadly: The study deep-sequenced TCR alpha and beta repertoires from monozygotic twins, unrelated adults of various ages and cord blood to test whether fetal clonotypes persist. To rule out contamination, replicate twin experiments were performed at different times with different library preparation protocols.

Only healthy Caucasian donors were included. Three pairs of female monozygotic twins, all aged about 18 to 29 years, made up the twin cohort. Positive isolation kits from Invitrogen were used to isolate CD4+ and CD8+ T cell populations. About this clonotype itself: What antigen it recognizes has not been identified. No much larger clonotype is one base removed from it; base qualities were not supplied.

Library preparation used 5' RACE. For sequencing, an Illumina HiSeq 2000 was employed. A universal primer binding site was introduced by template switching, and a unique molecular identifier was present in the final cDNA, enabling accurate counting of TCR cDNA molecules. First-strand cDNA for TCR alpha and beta chains was synthesized from specific primers in the conserved constant-segment region. To control for contamination, every cDNA library was double barcoded, receiving both a SMART-Mk sample barcode and Illumina barcodes. TruSeq adapter sequences, together with Illumina sample barcodes, were added in two successive PCR steps. Sequencing of the TCR alpha and beta cDNA libraries was done on the Illumina HiSeq platform using custom primers. In the original analysis: Unique molecular identifiers were extracted from raw reads with MiGEC, and CDR3 positions were determined with MiXCR. Recombination models were inferred per individual with the repgenHMM and IGoR tools using an EM algorithm. Shared clonotypes were analyzed with the tcR package in R, and sharing was normalized by the product of cloneset sizes. Out-of-frame nonproductive sequences were analyzed to study raw recombination free of thymic and clonal selection effects. TCRdb trimmed the raw reads at Q25, called clones with MiXCR and kept productive beta chains. Rows with a matching CDR3 protein are joined into one entry that keeps the most common DNA and genes. These V and J calls derive from TCRdb rather than the authors' analysis. Recorded for this sample are 500,000 or so distinct CDR3 sequences; roughly an eighth of them occurred a single time. The ten biggest clones cover 0.98% of the sample.

The paper as a whole reports these results and caveats: In beta out-of-frame sequences, excess twin sharing was weaker, because having fewer shared sequences lowered the signal-to-noise ratio. Compared with coincidental sharing between unrelated individuals, out-of-frame TCR alpha sequences shared between twins had an excess of sequences with low generation probability. Invariant T cells such as MAIT and iNKT could partly confound zero-insertion analyses, although diverse VJ usage argued against such confounding for most clonotypes. Fewer insertions were carried by abundant cord blood beta clonotypes; a weaker similar trend was observed in young adult naive repertoires, while no such trend was observed in memory repertoires. Because the same donors could not be followed over many years, the conclusions depended on cross-sectional statistical analysis. In monozygotic twins, recombination models systematically underestimated out-of-frame TCR alpha sharing, but the models matched the sharing seen between unrelated individuals.

Reading the germline V gene (reference sequence) gives CDR1 LGHDT and CDR2 YNNKEL. Unmatched junction bases come to 7, with V trimmed by 5 bases and J by 2 bases. From the cysteine through the phenylalanine, the CDR3 covers 16 amino acids. The CDR3 DNA has 48 bases and is translated from base 1. This sample was also put to use in a study of yellow fever vaccine responses in identical twins. The second study, in turn, reports: The T cell response to vaccination in identical twins was reported by the authors to appear partly convergent and partly personalized. The study precisely tracked vaccine-responding T cell clones in identical twins.

The source of this sequence is a woman under 30 in good health. Material for sequencing was CD4+ T cells sorted from blood. The rearrangement joined TRBV3-1 to TRBJ2-4, and TRBD1 matches 9 of the central bases. The DNA is as follows: TGTGCCAGCAGCAACCGGGACAGGGTACCCAAAAACATTCAGTACTTC. Its amino acids are CASSNRDRVPKNIQYF.